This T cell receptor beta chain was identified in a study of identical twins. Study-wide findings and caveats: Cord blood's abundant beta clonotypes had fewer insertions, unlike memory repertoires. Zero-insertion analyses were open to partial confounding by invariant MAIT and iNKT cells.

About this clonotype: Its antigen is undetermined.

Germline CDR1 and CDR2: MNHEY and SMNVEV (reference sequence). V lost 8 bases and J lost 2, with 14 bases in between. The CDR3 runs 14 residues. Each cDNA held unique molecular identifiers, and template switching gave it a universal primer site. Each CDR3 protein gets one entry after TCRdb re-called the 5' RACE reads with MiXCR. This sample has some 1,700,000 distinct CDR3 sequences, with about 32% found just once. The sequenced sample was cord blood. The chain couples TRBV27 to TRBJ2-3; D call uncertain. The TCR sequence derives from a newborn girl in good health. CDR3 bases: TGTGCCAGCGGGTCCCTACCTCCCACAGATACGCAGTATTTT. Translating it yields CASGSLPPTDTQYF.